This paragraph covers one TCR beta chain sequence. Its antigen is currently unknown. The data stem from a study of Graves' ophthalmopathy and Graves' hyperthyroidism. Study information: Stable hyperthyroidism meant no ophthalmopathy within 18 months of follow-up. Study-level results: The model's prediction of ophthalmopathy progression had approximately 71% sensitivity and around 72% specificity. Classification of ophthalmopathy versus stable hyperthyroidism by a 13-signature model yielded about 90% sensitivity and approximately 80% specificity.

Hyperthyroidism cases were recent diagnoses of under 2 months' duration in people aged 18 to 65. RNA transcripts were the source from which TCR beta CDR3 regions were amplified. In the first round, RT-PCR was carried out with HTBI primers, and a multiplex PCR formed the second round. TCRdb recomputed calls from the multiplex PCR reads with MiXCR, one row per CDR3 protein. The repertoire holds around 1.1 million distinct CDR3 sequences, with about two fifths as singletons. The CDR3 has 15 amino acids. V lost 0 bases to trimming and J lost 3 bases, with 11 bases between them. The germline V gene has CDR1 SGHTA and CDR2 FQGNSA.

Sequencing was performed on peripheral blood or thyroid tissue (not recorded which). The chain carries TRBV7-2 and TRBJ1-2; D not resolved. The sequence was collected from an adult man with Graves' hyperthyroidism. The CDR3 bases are TGTGCCAGCAGCTTAGCGCGGCTGGCGGACTATGGCTACACCTTC. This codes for CASSLARLADYGYTF.